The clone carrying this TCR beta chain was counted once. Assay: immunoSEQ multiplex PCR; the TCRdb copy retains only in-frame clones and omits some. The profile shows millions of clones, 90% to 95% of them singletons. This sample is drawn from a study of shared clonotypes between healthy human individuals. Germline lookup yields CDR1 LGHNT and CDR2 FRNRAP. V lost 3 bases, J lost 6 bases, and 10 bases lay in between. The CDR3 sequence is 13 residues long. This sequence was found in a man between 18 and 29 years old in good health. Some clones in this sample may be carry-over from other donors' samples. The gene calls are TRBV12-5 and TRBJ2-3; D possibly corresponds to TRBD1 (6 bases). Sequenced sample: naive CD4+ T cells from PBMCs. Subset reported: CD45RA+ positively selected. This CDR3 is CASGLGRGDTQYF. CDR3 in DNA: TGTGCTAGTGGTTTAGGAAGGGGGGATACGCAGTATTTT.